These 7 T cell receptor beta chains came from one sample sequenced in a study of T cell responses to AZD1222 COVID-19 vaccine. The assay was immunoSEQ multiplex PCR, and TCRdb's table has in-frame clones only and misses some. Among 140,000 or so clones listed, approximately 90% were seen once. The starting material was peripheral blood, obtained on day 0 of AZD1222 vaccination. These receptors all come from an adult in good health.

The J gene is TRBJ2-3, the V gene TRBV2, with 11 bases matching TRBD2. This CDR3 has 15 amino acids. Germline V gives CDR1 SNHLY, CDR2 FYNNEI. Trimming took 10 bases from V and 3 from J; bases not matched to a gene: 9. DNA for the CDR3: TGTGCCACACTACTAGCGGGAGTGTCAACAGATACGCAGTATTTT. Protein product: CATLLAGVSTDTQYF.

This rearrangement joins TRBV5-6 to TRBJ1-3; D not certain. The V end was cut by 7 bases, the J end by 4 bases, with 18 bases between. This CDR3 contains 15 residues. The V gene's germline CDR1 is SGHDT and CDR2 YYEEEE. The CDR3 loop is CASLRRGMRGNTIYF. CDR3 sequence (DNA): TGTGCCAGCCTCCGACGGGGTATGAGAGGAAACACCATATATTTT.

The DNA for the CDR3 is TGTGCCAGCAGCCAAAGGGGACGCTTTTTGAACTATGGCTACACCTTC. It is translated as CASSQRGRFLNYGYTF. The rearrangement joins TRBV4-2 to TRBJ1-2; TRBD1 is a possible D gene (5 bases). CDR3 length: 16 residues. The V gene lost 2 bases and the J gene lost 2 bases, with 15 bases spanning the gap. Germline values: CDR1 LGHNA, CDR2 YNFKEQ.

The chain uses TRBV13 and TRBJ1-2; D is uncertain. The CDR3 has 13 amino acids. The ends were cut back, 2 bases at V and 1 base at J, with 5 bases in the middle. The germline V gene has CDR1 PRHDT and CDR2 FYEKMQ (reference sequence). CDR3 protein: CASSLRRNYGYTF. The DNA for the CDR3 is TGTGCCAGCAGCTTACGCCGTAACTATGGCTACACCTTC.

This clone was seen just once. The chain is built from TRBV7-9 and TRBJ1-5; the D gene is possibly TRBD1 (5 bases). Germline V gene data show CDR1 as SEHNR and CDR2 as FQNEAQ (reference sequence). The CDR3 consists of 13 residues. V was clipped by 1 base and J by 7 bases, with 8 bases between them. The CDR3 DNA sequence: TGTGCCAGCAGCTTAGGAGGGGAACAGCCCCAGCATTTT. Its protein product is CASSLGGEQPQHF.

The chain recombines TRBV30 with TRBJ1-4, with 7 bases lining up with TRBD1. The ends lost 2 bases at V and 3 bases at J; junction bases unmatched: 3. The CDR3 is 14 amino acids. CDR1 is GTSNPN and CDR2 is SVGIG in the germline V gene (reference sequence). The CDR3 here is CAWSLTGPNEKLFF. The CDR3 region has the DNA TGTGCCTGGAGTCTGACAGGGCCTAATGAAAAACTGTTTTTT. Variable domain in full (rest from reference TRBV30 and TRBJ1-4): SQTIHQWPATLVQPVGSPLSLECTVEGTSNPNLYWYRQAAGRGLQLLFYSVGIGQISSEVPQNLSASRPQDRQFILSSKKLLLSDSGFYLCAWSLTGPNEKLFFGSGTQLSVL.

V is TRBV3-1 (or the pseudogene TRBV3-2) and J is TRBJ2-1; 11 positions agree with TRBD2. CDR1 is LGHDT and CDR2 is YNNKEL in the germline V gene (reference sequence). The CDR3 runs to 15 residues. V shed 5 bases, J shed 5 bases, and the junction held 5 bases outside the gene matches. For the CDR3, the DNA is TGTGCCAGCAGCTATAGCGGGGGGGCCAACAATGAGCAGTTCTTC. It is translated as CASSYSGGANNEQFF.